The 19 T cell receptor beta chains below come from one sample, sequenced in a study of blood T cell repertoires in COVID-19. This table comes from immunoSEQ multiplex PCR, and its TCRdb copy is limited to in-frame clones, with some not included. The table records fewer than 250,000 clones, about nine tenths of them present only once. Input material: peripheral blood. These receptors were collected from a man aged 45 to 65 with COVID-19, enrolled during active disease.

This rearrangement joins TRBV30 to TRBJ2-7, with D perhaps TRBD1 (5 bases). From germline, CDR1 is GTSNPN and CDR2 SVGIG (reference sequence). With 2 bases removed from V and 2 bases from J, the gap between germline ends came to 10 bases. The CDR3 totals 13 residues. Written as DNA, the CDR3 is TGTGCCTGGAGTCAAGGGGTTACCTACGAGCAGTACTTC. It specifies CAWSQGVTYEQYF.

The chain has TRBV6-5 and TRBJ2-7; 9 bases map to TRBD1. Germline values: CDR1 MNHEY, CDR2 SVGAGI. The CDR3 consists of 14 residues. V lost 2 bases to trimming and J lost 5 bases; unmatched junction nucleotides: 4. CDR3 sequence (DNA): TGTGCCAGCAGTTACGGGACAGGGTTACACGAGCAGTACTTC. Amino acids: CASSYGTGLHEQYF.

The chain couples TRBV15 to TRBJ1-5; D might be TRBD1 (5 bases). The germline V and J ends were trimmed by 5 bases and 3 bases, with 14 bases remaining between them. The length of the CDR3 is 15 residues. Germline V gene data show CDR1 as LNHNV and CDR2 as YYDKDF (reference sequence). CDR3 protein: CATSGPWGDNQPQHF. CDR3 sequence (DNA): TGTGCCACCAGCGGACCATGGGGGGACAATCAGCCCCAGCATTTT. Combining the CDR3 with reference TRBV15 and TRBJ1-5 gives the whole variable domain DAMVIQNPRYQVTQFGKPVTLSCSQTLNHNVMYWYQQKSSQAPKLLFHYYDKDFNNEADTPDNFQSRRPNTSFCFLDIRSPGLGDTAMYLCATSGPWGDNQPQHFGDGTRLSIL.

The chain recombines TRBV7-2 with TRBJ2-2, with a possible D match to TRBD2 (6 bases). The V gene lost 7 bases and the J gene lost 7 bases, with 16 bases spanning the gap. Per the germline V gene, CDR1 is SGHTA and CDR2 is FQGNSA. This CDR3 spans 14 amino acids. The DNA for the CDR3 is TGTGCCAGCATCCTACGGTGGGGGGTCGGGGAGCTGTTTTTT. Translated, it gives CASILRWGVGELFF.

This rearrangement joins TRBV30 to TRBJ2-2; D ambiguous. Deletions cut 2 bases from V and 5 bases from J, with 12 bases between. CDR3 size: 14 residues. CDR1 GTSNPN and CDR2 SVGIG come from the germline V gene (reference sequence). CDR3 in amino acids: CAWSLSRVTGELFF. CDR3 DNA: TGTGCCTGGAGTCTCTCTCGGGTTACCGGGGAGCTGTTTTTT.

CDR3 sequence reads: CASSARDIAYEQYF. CDR3 nucleotide sequence: TGTGCCAGCAGCGCCCGGGACATTGCCTACGAGCAGTACTTC. The V and J genes are TRBV9 and TRBJ2-7; a weak D match, TRBD1 (6 bases). V shed 3 bases and J shed 2 bases, with 12 bases lying between them. The CDR3 is 14 residues long. Germline CDR1 SGDLS, CDR2 YYNGEE.

J is TRBJ1-2 and V is TRBV10-2, with a tentative D call TRBD1 (6 bases). The CDR3 has 15 residues. CDR1 and CDR2 from the germline V gene are WSHSY and SAAADI. V was trimmed by 2 bases and J by 5 bases, leaving 15 bases between them. CDR3 residues: CASSEQTGIGYGYTF. CDR3 sequence (DNA): TGCGCCAGCAGTGAGCAAACAGGGATCGGGTATGGCTACACCTTC.

The J gene is TRBJ1-1, the V gene TRBV19, with 7 bases identical to TRBD1. Germline V gene data show CDR1 as LNHDA and CDR2 as SQIVND (reference sequence). The CDR3 totals 20 residues. Trimming took 2 bases from V and 4 from J; bases not matched to a gene: 22. CDR3 sequence reads: CASSIRWAQGGAQGPTEAFF. Here the CDR3 DNA reads TGTGCCAGTAGTATAAGGTGGGCGCAGGGGGGCGCACAGGGACCCACTGAAGCTTTCTTT.

On this clone: The same CDR3 also results from other DNA sequences found in this sample. The chain links TRBV6-5 to TRBJ1-1; 7 nucleotides agree with TRBD1. CDR3 size: 14 residues. Germline V gives CDR1 MNHEY, CDR2 SVGAGI. Germline trimming cut 6 bases from V and 3 bases from J; bases unmatched to any gene: 7. CDR3 protein: CASSPTGLDTEAFF. The CDR3 DNA sequence: TGTGCCAGCAGCCCGACAGGGTTAGACACTGAAGCTTTCTTT.

This clone was observed a handful of times. This chain links TRBV24-1 with TRBJ1-2; 7 bases line up with TRBD1. The CDR3 loop spans 12 amino acids. CDR1 is KGHDR, CDR2 SFDVKD, per germline. V shed 7 bases, J shed 5 bases, and the junction held 3 bases outside the gene matches. The CDR3: CATSNRGYGYTF. The CDR3 DNA follows: TGTGCCACCAGCAACAGGGGTTATGGCTACACCTTC.

The chain is built from TRBV3-1 (or the pseudogene TRBV3-2) and TRBJ2-5; 8 bases agree with TRBD1. CDR3 length equals 15 residues. V gave up 1 base and J gave up 5 bases; unmatched junction bases: 6. Germline CDR1 LGHDT, CDR2 YNNKEL (reference sequence). The CDR3 DNA sequence: TGTGCCAGCAGCCAAGGGACAGGGCTAGGGGAGACCCAGTACTTC. Translating it yields CASSQGTGLGETQYF.

The rearrangement links TRBV5-1 to TRBJ2-7; 7 bases are a match to TRBD1. J gave up 6 bases and V 5 bases, and 11 bases lay outside the gene matches. The CDR3 runs 14 residues. Germline CDR1 is SGHRS and CDR2 is YFSETQ. The CDR3 region is CASRKDRVFVEQYF. In nucleotides, the CDR3 is TGCGCCAGCAGAAAAGACAGGGTGTTTGTCGAGCAGTACTTC.

In the case of this clone: Other DNA sequences within the sample encode an identical CDR3. The genes are TRBV5-1 and TRBJ2-7; D uncertain. Trimming removed 0 bases from V and 0 bases from J, with 7 bases in between. The germline gives CDR1 SGHRS, CDR2 YFSETQ. This CDR3 spans 14 amino acids. The CDR3 region is CASSLDSLSYEQYF. The CDR3, as DNA: TGCGCCAGCAGCTTGGACAGTCTCTCCTACGAGCAGTACTTC.

The chain recombines TRBV27 with TRBJ1-1; 7 nucleotides match TRBD1. The V gene end was trimmed by 8 bases and the J gene end by 10 bases; junction bases not matched to a gene: 10. The CDR3 consists of 12 residues. Germline-derived CDR1 and CDR2 are MNHEY and SMNVEV (reference sequence). CDR3 protein: CASRTQGVGAFF. DNA of the CDR3: TGTGCCAGCCGAACTCAGGGGGTGGGAGCTTTCTTT.

The rearrangement links TRBV30 to TRBJ1-3, with a weak D call TRBD1 (5 bases). Looked up from germline, CDR1 is GTSNPN and CDR2 is SVGIG (reference sequence). The CDR3 runs to 15 residues. Trimming cost V 0 bases and J 2 bases, with 11 bases left between them. The CDR3 nucleotides are TGTGCCTGGAGTGTCCCAACGGGGGCTGGAAACACCATATATTTT. Its translation is CAWSVPTGAGNTIYF.

CDR3 in amino acids: CASSPRSATNEKLFF. CDR3 sequence (DNA): TGTGCCAGCAGCCCCCGAAGCGCAACTAATGAAAAACTGTTTTTT. The gene calls are TRBV4-2 and TRBJ1-4; D remains ambiguous. The CDR3 totals 15 residues. V lost 4 bases to trimming and J lost 0 bases, with 9 bases between them. CDR1 is LGHNA, CDR2 YNFKEQ, per germline.

The chain combines TRBV4-1 with TRBJ2-7, with 7 positions matching TRBD2. CDR1 MGHRA and CDR2 YSYEKL come from the germline V gene. The CDR3 consists of 18 residues. J lost 1 base, V lost 0 bases, and 12 bases had no gene match. The CDR3 nucleotides read TGCGCCAGCAGCCAAGATCTCTATGGGGCTAGCGGTTCCTACGAGCAGTACTTC. This gives the protein CASSQDLYGASGSYEQYF.

The rearrangement joins TRBV18 to TRBJ1-3; TRBD1 agrees at 7 bases. The CDR3 runs 16 residues. After removal of 5 bases from V and 2 bases from J, the junction contained 9 bases not matched to a gene. Germline lookup yields CDR1 KGHSH and CDR2 LQKENI. CDR3 sequence (DNA): TGTGCCAGCTCAGCCACACAGGGGAATACTGGAAACACCATATATTTT. Translated: CASSATQGNTGNTIYF. The whole variable domain, remainder taken from reference TRBV18 and TRBJ1-3, is NAGVMQNPRHLVRRRGQEARLRCSPMKGHSHVYWYRQLPEEGLKFMVYLQKENIIDESGMPKERFSAEFPKEGPSILRIQQVVRGDSAAYFCASSATQGNTGNTIYFGEGSWLTVV.

V and J are TRBV6-6 and TRBJ2-7; D may be TRBD1 (5 bases). The CDR3 sequence is 15 residues long. Trimming took off 2 bases at V and 0 bases at J, with 11 bases between the two ends. Germline CDR1 is MNHNY and CDR2 is SVGAGI (reference sequence). CDR3 protein: CASSYAGASSYEQYF. The CDR3 DNA reads as TGTGCCAGCAGTTACGCTGGGGCGAGCTCCTACGAGCAGTACTTC.